This T cell receptor beta chain was captured in a study of response to subunit inactivated influenza vaccine. Whole-study results and caveats: That few new T cells are recruited by each seasonal influenza vaccination was the authors' suggestion.

A single record per CDR3 protein comes from TCRdb applying MiXCR to the RT-PCR reads. There are under 550,000 distinct CDR3 sequences in the sample; under 8.5% occur only once, and less than 15% lies in the top ten. This clonotype was counted many times. Its antigen is unknown. Trimming cost V 6 bases and J 4 bases; bases outside gene matches: 5. CDR1 is SNHLY and CDR2 is FYNNEI in the germline V gene. The CDR3 is 15 residues long. The sample here was PBMCs from blood, taken less than 30 months after vaccination. This receptor was taken from a man between 50 and 75 years old who received an inactivated influenza vaccine. J is TRBJ2-1 and V is TRBV2; 11 nucleotides agree with TRBD2. CDR3 region: CASSTTSGVYNEQFF. The CDR3 nucleotides read TGTGCCAGCAGCACGACTAGCGGGGTTTACAATGAGCAGTTCTTC.